This TCR beta chain was sequenced in a study of OX40 agonist ivuxolimab in advanced cancers. The study, taken as a whole, reports: Clonal expansion was seen in CD4+ and CD8+ blood T cells by week 6 at 0.1 to 3.0 mg/kg. Researchers report that CD8+ T cells had, on average, more expanded clones than CD4+.

Autoimmune disease history or systemic immunosuppression excluded patients. TCRdb keeps only in-frame clones here, not all; method: immunoSEQ multiplex PCR. The sample gives around 130,000 clones, 90% to 95% of which show up once; roughly 0.15% is in the top ten. Details on this clone: Its target is not known. At the DNA level, this CDR3 is encoded by other sequences in the same sample as well.

The CDR3 sequence is 11 residues long. The V and J ends lost 0 bases and 5 bases respectively, with 2 bases between them. In germline, CDR1 is SGHRS, CDR2 YFSETQ. The source of this sequence is an adult with an advanced solid tumor such as melanoma, head and neck, liver or kidney cancer. Sequenced material: CD4+ or CD8+ T cells sorted from blood, taken in a trial of the OX40 agonist ivuxolimab. The rearrangement joins TRBV5-1 to TRBJ2-5, with D unresolved. CDR3 in amino acids: CASSLVETQYF. In DNA form, the CDR3 reads TGCGCCAGCAGCTTGGTGGAGACCCAGTACTTC.